This T cell receptor (beta chain) was captured in a study of neurological immune-mediated disorders. Findings and limits, study-wide: The most TCR clonal expansion was seen in HTLV-1-associated myelopathy, and the least was seen in multiple sclerosis, which fell below healthy controls. Expanded clones shared no identical CDR3 amino acid sequences across subjects, which suggested private TCR-beta repertoires in all groups.

TCRdb recomputed calls from the 5' RACE reads with MiXCR, one row per CDR3 protein. This sample has more than 50,000 distinct CDR3 sequences; 3.7% occur once, and the top ten carry about 2%. V was trimmed by 4 bases and J by 1 base, leaving 7 bases between them. The CDR3 totals 13 residues. The germline V gene has CDR1 SGHDN and CDR2 FVKESK. In this sample, this clonotype turned up many times. Its antigen is unidentified. Unsorted libraries were prepared from 2 million PBMCs that had been stored at -80 C. The sequence came from a woman aged 45-59 years with multiple sclerosis. Source material: PBMCs. The chain employs TRBV14 and TRBJ1-1; unclear D gene. DNA of the CDR3: TGTGCCAGCAGCCTAACAGAGAACACTGAAGCTTTCTTT. Protein sequence: CASSLTENTEAFF.